This T cell receptor (beta chain) is drawn from a study of shared clonotypes between healthy human individuals. The wider study: Per donor, CD8 memory used one plate, CD8 naive used two, CD4 memory used three and CD4 naive used three.

Study-wide points: Compared with memory subsets, naive subsets generally had larger estimated richness. Represented diversity (both genetic and exposure-history) was limited by the small number of donors.

With respect to this clone: The target antigen is unknown.

Authors' data handling: Filtering was not the same, since immunoSEQ gave junction-only sequences without quality scores. The data were produced by immunoSEQ multiplex PCR, yet TCRdb's version contains in-frame clones alone and is incomplete. From that table come the V and J calls and clone size; the DNA was used to work out D and trimming. The table records about 2.1 million clones, around 95% of them present only once. V lost 4 bases to trimming and J lost 7 bases; unmatched junction nucleotides: 6. This CDR3 has 14 amino acids. Germline V gene lookup returns CDR1 MNHEY and CDR2 SMNVEV (reference sequence). Cells designated naive CD8 were CD45RO-negative and were positively selected for CCR7, with terminally differentiated effector memory CD45RA+ cells excluded.

The rearrangement uses TRBV27 and TRBJ2-1, with TRBD2 identical over 8 bases. The sequence was obtained from a man younger than 35 in good health. Some clones in this sample may be carry-over from other donors' samples. The sequenced material came from naive CD8+ T cells from PBMCs. As DNA, the CDR3 is TGTGCCAGCAGTTCTCAGCGGGAGAGGAATGAGCAGTTCTTC. It encodes CASSSQRERNEQFF.